This T cell receptor (beta chain) came from a study of human T cells and chemical hapten exposure. For the study at large: Mostly female, the patients presented with alopecia areata, totalis or universalis. The study, taken as a whole, reports: Because they had alopecia, donors may respond immunologically unlike healthy people.

This clonotype was observed a handful of times. Its antigen is undetermined. V lost 4 bases and J lost 2, with 12 bases in between. Germline V gene data show CDR1 as MNHEY and CDR2 as SVGEGT. The length of the CDR3 is 14 residues. In the library, unique molecular identifiers were attached to individual cDNA molecules. A single record per CDR3 protein comes from TCRdb applying MiXCR to the RACE reads. Of some 340,000 distinct CDR3 sequences listed, approximately 6.3% are singletons. Sample time point: patch test 1, 2 weeks after DPC sensitization. Sample treatment: therapeutic diphenylcyclopropenone sensitization with weekly scalp DPC. Patients had alopecia, were aged 18 to 70, and were not pregnant.

The V call is TRBV6-2 or TRBV6-3, the J call TRBJ2-7; unclear D gene. Sequencing was performed on whole blood, taken in connection with sensitization to the hapten diphenylcyclopropenone (DPC). The receptor's source is a woman aged 18-30 years with alopecia areata. Some clones in this sample may be carry-over from other donors' samples. DNA of the CDR3: TGTGCCAGCAGTTCCCTCCTTCTAGCCTACGAGCAGTACTTC. This gives the protein CASSSLLLAYEQYF.